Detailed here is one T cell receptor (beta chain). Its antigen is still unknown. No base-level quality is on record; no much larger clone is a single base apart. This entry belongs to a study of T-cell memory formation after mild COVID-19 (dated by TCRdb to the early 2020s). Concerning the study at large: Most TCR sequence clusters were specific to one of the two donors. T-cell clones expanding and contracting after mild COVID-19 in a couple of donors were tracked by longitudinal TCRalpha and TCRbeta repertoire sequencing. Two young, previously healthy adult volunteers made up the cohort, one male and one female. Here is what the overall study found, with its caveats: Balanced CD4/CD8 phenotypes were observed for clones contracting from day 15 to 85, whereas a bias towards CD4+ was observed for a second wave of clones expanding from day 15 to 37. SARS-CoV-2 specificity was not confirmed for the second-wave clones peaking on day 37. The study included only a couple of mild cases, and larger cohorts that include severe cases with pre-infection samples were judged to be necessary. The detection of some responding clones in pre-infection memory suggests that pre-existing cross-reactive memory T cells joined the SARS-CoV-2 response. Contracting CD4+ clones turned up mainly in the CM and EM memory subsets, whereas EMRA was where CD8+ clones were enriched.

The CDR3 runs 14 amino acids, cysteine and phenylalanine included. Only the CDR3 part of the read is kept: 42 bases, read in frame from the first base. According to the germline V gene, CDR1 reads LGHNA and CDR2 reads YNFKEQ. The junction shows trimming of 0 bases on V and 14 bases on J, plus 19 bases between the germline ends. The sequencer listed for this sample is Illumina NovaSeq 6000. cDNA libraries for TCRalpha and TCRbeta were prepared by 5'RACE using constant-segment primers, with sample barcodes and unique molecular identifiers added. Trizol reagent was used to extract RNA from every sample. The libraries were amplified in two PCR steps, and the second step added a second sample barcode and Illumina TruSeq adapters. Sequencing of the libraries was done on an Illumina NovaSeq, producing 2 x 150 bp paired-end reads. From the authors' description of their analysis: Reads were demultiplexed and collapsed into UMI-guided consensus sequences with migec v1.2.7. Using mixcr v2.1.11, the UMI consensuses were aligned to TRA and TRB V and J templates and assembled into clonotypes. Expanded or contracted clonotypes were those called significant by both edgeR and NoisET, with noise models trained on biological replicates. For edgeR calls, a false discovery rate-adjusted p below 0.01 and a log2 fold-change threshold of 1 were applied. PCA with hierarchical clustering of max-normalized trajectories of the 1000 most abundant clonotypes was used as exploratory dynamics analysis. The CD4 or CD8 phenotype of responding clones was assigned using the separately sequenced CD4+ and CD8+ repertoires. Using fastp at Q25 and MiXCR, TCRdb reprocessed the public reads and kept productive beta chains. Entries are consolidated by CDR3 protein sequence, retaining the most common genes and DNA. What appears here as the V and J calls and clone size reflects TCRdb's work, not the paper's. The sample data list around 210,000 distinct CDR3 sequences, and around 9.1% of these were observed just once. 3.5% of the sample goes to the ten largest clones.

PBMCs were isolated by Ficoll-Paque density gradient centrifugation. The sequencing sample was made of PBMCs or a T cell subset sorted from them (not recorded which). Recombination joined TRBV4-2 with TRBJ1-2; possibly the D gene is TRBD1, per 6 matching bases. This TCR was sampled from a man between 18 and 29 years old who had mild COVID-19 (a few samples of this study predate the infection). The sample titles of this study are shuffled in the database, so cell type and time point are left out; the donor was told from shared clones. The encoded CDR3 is CASSQDLEGAGATF. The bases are TGTGCCAGCAGCCAAGATCTGGAAGGCGCGGGGGCGACCTTC.